This TCR beta chain derives from a study of T cells after posttransplantation cyclophosphamide. Study conclusions and caveats: TRB clonality was highly associated with recipient CMV seropositivity and reactivation.

TCRdb's copy holds only in-frame clones and misses some; the assay was immunoSEQ multiplex PCR. The table lists about 7,800 clones, more than 75% of them singletons, with around 23% in the top ten. A marrow graft followed busulfan-fludarabine conditioning, with cyclophosphamide on days +3 and +4. V was pared by 2 bases and J by 8 bases, with 6 bases between. CDR3 length equals 11 residues. Germline lookup yields CDR1 SGHTA and CDR2 FQGNSA. Note on this clone: The target antigen is unknown.

The source is a female patient between 40 and 50 years old who received an allogeneic stem cell transplant from an unrelated donor, was CMV-positive, and had no GVHD. Some of these T cells may belong to the graft donor. Sample: PBMCs, taken after allogeneic stem cell transplant with posttransplant cyclophosphamide. The rearrangement joins TRBV7-2 to TRBJ1-2; D gene ambiguous. The CDR3, as DNA: TGTGCCAGCAGCTTAAGCAGGGGCTACACCTTC. Amino acids: CASSLSRGYTF.